The clone carrying this T cell receptor (beta chain) was recorded many times. The target antigen is unknown. This CDR3 contains 17 residues. V dropped 3 bases and J dropped 1; count of bases not matched to a gene: 9. The V gene's germline CDR1 is SGHRS and CDR2 YFSETQ. One entry per CDR3 protein results from TCRdb running MiXCR on the RT-PCR reads. The data hold about 180,000 distinct CDR3 sequences, with 9.2% observed a single time. The data stem from a study of response to subunit inactivated influenza vaccine. Study-wide results and limits: It was the authors' suggestion that each seasonal influenza vaccination recruits few new T cells.

Sequences were derived from non-naive T cells sorted from PBMCs, sampled on the day of vaccination. This receptor was obtained from a man aged 50 to 59 who received an inactivated influenza vaccine. The chain couples TRBV5-1 to TRBJ2-7, with 11 bases lining up with TRBD2. CDR3 nucleotides: TGCGCCAGCAGCTCCCAGAAGACTAGCGGGGTTTCCTACGAGCAGTACTTC. It codes for CASSSQKTSGVSYEQYF. The variable domain in full, completed from reference TRBV5-1 and TRBJ2-7, reads KAGVTQTPRYLIKTRGQQVTLSCSPISGHRSVSWYQQTPGQGLQFLFEYFSETQRNKGNFPGRFSGRQFSNSRSEMNVSTLELGDSALYLCASSSQKTSGVSYEQYFGPGTRLTVT.